This is a list of T cell receptor beta chains from one sample in a study of blood T cell repertoires in COVID-19. TCRdb's copy holds only in-frame clones and misses some; the assay was immunoSEQ multiplex PCR. This repertoire shows hundreds of thousands of clones, about 87% found once; its top ten account for roughly 12%. Sequenced: peripheral blood. Receptors were obtained from a woman aged 45-60 years with COVID-19, enrolled during active disease. The CDR3 runs from the conserved cysteine through the conserved F or W. D genes are given only for firm matches. Where a row states a size, it is once, few, many or the class of an expanded clone; other rows omit it.

d_call	clone_size	v_call	j_call	cdr3_nt	cdr3_aa
.	.	TRBV30	TRBJ1-3	TGTGCCTGGCTAAGCGACAGACGAATCGGAAACACCATATATTTT	CAWLSDRRIGNTIYF
.	.	TRBV25-1	TRBJ1-6	TGTGCCAGCAGTGAGAGCAGGGGATCCAATTCACCCCTCCACTTT	CASSESRGSNSPLHF
.	.	TRBV11-2	TRBJ1-1	TGTGCCAGCAGCTTAGCGGAGAGTCTCCCTGAAGCTTTCTTT	CASSLAESLPEAFF
TRBD2	few	TRBV6-5	TRBJ2-1	TGTGCCAGCAGTCGTGGGCGGGGGGGCCCCAATGAGCAGTTCTTC	CASSRGRGGPNEQFF
.	.	TRBV6-5	TRBJ2-6	TGTGCCAGCAGTTTCGGGTTGTCTGGGGCCAACGTCCTGACTTTC	CASSFGLSGANVLTF
TRBD1	.	TRBV29-1	TRBJ2-7	TGCAGCGCCCTAATAGGACAGGGAAACTACGAGCAGTACTTC	CSALIGQGNYEQYF
.	.	TRBV27	TRBJ1-4	TGTGCCAGTTGTTGTGTAACAGCCAGTAATGAAAAACTGTTTTTT	CASCCVTASNEKLFF
.	.	TRBV5-1	TRBJ1-3	TGCGCCAGCAAGGCCGGAGCGGGGGACACCATATATTTT	CASKAGAGDTIYF
.	.	TRBV18	TRBJ1-6	TGTGCCAGCTCACCCCCGGACAAGGGTAGGGGATCACCCCTCCACTTT	CASSPPDKGRGSPLHF
TRBD1	few	TRBV9	TRBJ2-1	TGTGCCAGCAGCGAGAGACCGGGACAGGTCTACAATGAGCAGTTCTTC	CASSERPGQVYNEQFF
.	.	TRBV5-6	TRBJ2-7	TGTGCCAGCAGCTTGGGGCCGGGGTCCTACGAGCAGTACTTC	CASSLGPGSYEQYF
.	once	TRBV24-1	TRBJ2-5	TGTGCCACCAGTGTGTCCCCCATGGAGACCCAGTACTTC	CATSVSPMETQYF
TRBD1	.	TRBV2	TRBJ2-1	TGTGCCAGCAAATCGGGACAGGGTACCTACAATGAGCAGTTCTTC	CASKSGQGTYNEQFF
.	.	TRBV2	TRBJ1-1	TGTGCCAGCACCGACACCCCCCCGGCCCTGCGGGACACTGAAGCTTTCTTT	CASTDTPPALRDTEAFF
TRBD2	.	TRBV19	TRBJ2-1	TGTGCCAGTAGTCCGGGCGGGGGTGTTTATAGCTCCTACAATGAGCAGTTCTTC	CASSPGGGVYSSYNEQFF
TRBD2	.	TRBV6-1	TRBJ2-6	TGTGCCAGCAGTGATAAACGGGGGGCTGGGGCCAACGTCCTGACTTTC	CASSDKRGAGANVLTF
TRBD1	.	TRBV2	TRBJ2-2	TGTGCCGGCAGACAGGGGGCGCAAACCGGGGAGCTGTTTTTT	CAGRQGAQTGELFF
.	.	TRBV5-4	TRBJ1-4	TGTGCCAGCAGCTTGGGGTGGGGGGAGAATGAAAAACTGTTTTTT	CASSLGWGENEKLFF
TRBD1	.	TRBV5-1	TRBJ1-5	TGCGCCAGCAGCTTGAACCAGGGGGATCAGCCCCAGCATTTT	CASSLNQGDQPQHF
.	.	TRBV7-2	TRBJ1-1	TGTGCCAGCAGCCTCTGGGCTGCAAACACTGAAGCTTTCTTT	CASSLWAANTEAFF
.	.	TRBV28	TRBJ2-7	TGTGCCAGCAGGGACAGTTTCTCCTACGAGCAGTACTTC	CASRDSFSYEQYF
.	once	TRBV19	TRBJ2-4	TGTGCCAGTAGTATGTTATCCCGGAGGGCCAAAAACATTCAGTACTTC	CASSMLSRRAKNIQYF
.	once	TRBV2	TRBJ1-1	TGTGCCAGCAGTGAAGCGCTTCCCGGGTTCACCACTGAAGCTTTCTTT	CASSEALPGFTTEAFF
.	.	TRBV2	TRBJ1-5	TGTGCCAGCAGAGATTTACAGGGTGTGGGCAATCAGCCCCAGCATTTT	CASRDLQGVGNQPQHF
.	.	TRBV4-2	TRBJ2-7	TGTGCCAGCAGGGGAGATGTGACCTACGAGCAGTACTTC	CASRGDVTYEQYF
TRBD1	.	TRBV2	TRBJ1-2	TGTGCCAGCAGTGGAGACAGGGTATCTTATGGCTACACCTTC	CASSGDRVSYGYTF
TRBD1	.	TRBV5-1	TRBJ2-2	TGCGCCAGCAGCTCTACAGGGGGCGCCACCGGGGAGCTGTTTTTT	CASSSTGGATGELFF
.	.	TRBV19	TRBJ1-5	TGTGCCACCACGGTATCCCCGAGACTCGGGGGGCCCCAGCATTTT	CATTVSPRLGGPQHF
.	once	TRBV12-5	TRBJ1-6	TGTGCTAGTGGTTCGGACAGCTCCTATAATTCACCCCTCCACTTT	CASGSDSSYNSPLHF
.	few	TRBV10-3	TRBJ1-6	TGTGCCATCAGTGCTCAGGTGGGCCAGGGTTCACCCCTCCACTTT	CAISAQVGQGSPLHF
.	.	TRBV19	TRBJ1-1	TGTGCCAGTAGTATTGGGGGCCCGGCTTTCTTT	CASSIGGPAFF
.	.	TRBV7-9	TRBJ1-6	TGTGCCAGCAGCTTAGGGGGGCTAGGGTCACCCCTCCACTTT	CASSLGGLGSPLHF
TRBD2	.	TRBV19	TRBJ2-1	TGTGCCAGTAGTATAGGCGGGGGCTCCTACAATGAGCAGTTCTTC	CASSIGGGSYNEQFF
.	.	TRBV6-1	TRBJ1-4	TGTGCCAGCAGTGAAAGGCGGGGCAGCCTGCTTGAAAAACTGTTTTTT	CASSERRGSLLEKLFF
TRBD1	few	TRBV5-6	TRBJ2-7	TGTGCCAGCAGCGCGCCCCCCGGGACAGGGAGCGAGCAGTACTTC	CASSAPPGTGSEQYF
.	.	TRBV9	TRBJ1-6	TGTGCCAGCAGCGTAGGTGGCTTCTCCTATAATTCACCCCTCCACTTT	CASSVGGFSYNSPLHF
TRBD2	.	TRBV5-6	TRBJ2-2	TGTGCCAGCAGCTTTACTAGCGGGGAGAACACCGGGGAGCTGTTTTTT	CASSFTSGENTGELFF
.	.	TRBV11-2	TRBJ1-1	TGTGCCAGCAGCCCCGTGAGGGAGAGGATTGCGACTTTCTTT	CASSPVRERIATFF
TRBD1	.	TRBV5-1	TRBJ2-7	TGCGCCAGCAGCTTGGGACAGGGTTCAATTGAGAGGAAGCGGGAGCAGTACTTC	CASSLGQGSIERKREQYF
.	few	TRBV2	TRBJ1-1	TGTGCCAGCATTGGCGGGGTAGGGCTGAACACTGAAGCTTTCTTT	CASIGGVGLNTEAFF
TRBD1	.	TRBV6-2/TRBV6-3	TRBJ1-2	TGTGCCAGCAGCCGTCCAGGGGGCAACTATGGCTACACCTTC	CASSRPGGNYGYTF
TRBD1	.	TRBV29-1	TRBJ2-7	TGCAGCGTTGAAGGGCAGGGGGTCTACGAGCAGTACTTC	CSVEGQGVYEQYF
.	few	TRBV12-5	TRBJ1-4	TGTGCTAGTGGTTCGCGCCTGTGGGGGACACCTAATGAAAAACTGTTTTTT	CASGSRLWGTPNEKLFF
TRBD1	.	TRBV5-1	TRBJ1-1	TGCGCCAGCAGCATCTCAACAGGGGATGACACTGAAGCTTTCTTT	CASSISTGDDTEAFF
TRBD2	.	TRBV27	TRBJ2-7	TGTGCCAGCAGTTTATCTAGCGGGGGGGCCACGCAGTACTTC	CASSLSSGGATQYF
.	.	TRBV5-6	TRBJ1-1	TGTGCCAGCAGCTCGACCAAGGGGCCTCTGGGCACTGAAGCTTTCTTT	CASSSTKGPLGTEAFF
TRBD2	once	TRBV29-1	TRBJ2-7	TGCAGCGTCGTGACTAGCCCGTCTATTCGGGAGCAGTACTTC	CSVVTSPSIREQYF
TRBD1	.	TRBV5-6	TRBJ2-7	TGTGCCAGCAGCCATATAATGCAACCGGGACAGGGCGCCTACGAGCAGTACTTC	CASSHIMQPGQGAYEQYF
TRBD2	.	TRBV24-1	TRBJ2-5	TGTGCCACCAGTGATTTGGGGCAGCGGGGAAAGGAAGAGACCCAGTACTTC	CATSDLGQRGKEETQYF
.	.	TRBV28	TRBJ1-4	TGTGCCAGCAAGGACAGTCGCCCCGAAAAACTGTTTTTT	CASKDSRPEKLFF
TRBD2	.	TRBV11-2	TRBJ2-7	TGTGCCAGCAGCCAATCAAGACTAGCGGGGCCTCACTCCTACGAGCAGTACTTC	CASSQSRLAGPHSYEQYF
TRBD1	.	TRBV7-3	TRBJ1-1	TGTGCCAGCAGCTCCGGAGGGGGCAGAACTGAAGCTTTCTTT	CASSSGGGRTEAFF
TRBD2	.	TRBV6-5	TRBJ2-1	TGTGCCAGCGGGGAACTAGCGGGGGATGAGCAGTTCTTC	CASGELAGDEQFF
TRBD1	.	TRBV9	TRBJ1-4	TGTGCCAGCAGCACCTCGGGACAGGGGGCAACTAATGAAAAACTGTTTTTT	CASSTSGQGATNEKLFF